This T cell receptor (beta chain) was sequenced during a study of shared clonotypes between healthy human individuals. Study-level points and caveats: Generation of non-shared clonotypes was less probable than generation of clonotypes shared by all four donors.

The repertoire was sequenced with immunoSEQ multiplex PCR; TCRdb's copy has only in-frame clones and lacks some. Here the sample spans around 1 million clones, around 80% being singletons. Remarks on this clone: Its antigen is undetermined.

The CDR3 runs 13 residues. With 3 bases removed from V and 4 bases from J, the gap between germline ends came to 12 bases. Looked up from germline, CDR1 is GTSNPN and CDR2 is SVGIG (reference sequence). The origin of this receptor is a man between 18 and 29 years old in good health. This chain connects TRBV30 to TRBJ1-1, with D tentatively TRBD1 (6 bases). Sequenced: memory CD4+ T cells sorted from blood. Subset meaning: CD45RA-negative fraction. As DNA, the CDR3 is TGTGCCTGGAGGTCTAGGGGGTCCACTGAAGCTTTCTTT. It specifies CAWRSRGSTEAFF.